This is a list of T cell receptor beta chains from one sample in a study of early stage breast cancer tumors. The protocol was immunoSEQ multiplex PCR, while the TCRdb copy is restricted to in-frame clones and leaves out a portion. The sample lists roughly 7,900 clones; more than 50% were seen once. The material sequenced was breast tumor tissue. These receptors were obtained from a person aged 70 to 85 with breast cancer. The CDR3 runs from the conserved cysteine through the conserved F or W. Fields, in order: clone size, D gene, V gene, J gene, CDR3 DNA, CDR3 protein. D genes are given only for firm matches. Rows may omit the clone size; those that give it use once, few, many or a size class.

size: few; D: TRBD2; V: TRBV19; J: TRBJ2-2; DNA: TGTGCCAGTATATCGGGGGGGAACACCGGGGAGCTGTTTTTT; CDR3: CASISGGNTGELFF
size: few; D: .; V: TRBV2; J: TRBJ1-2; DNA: TGTGCCAGCAGGGCTCAGGGGAACAACTATGGCTACACCTTC; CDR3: CASRAQGNNYGYTF
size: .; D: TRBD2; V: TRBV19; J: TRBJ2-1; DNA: TGTGCCAGTTCTGGACTAGCGGGGGTTGAGCAGTTCTTC; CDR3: CASSGLAGVEQFF
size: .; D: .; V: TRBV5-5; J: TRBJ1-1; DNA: TGTGCCAGCAGCTTCTGGGCGTCGGCGAACACTGAAGCTTTCTTT; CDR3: CASSFWASANTEAFF
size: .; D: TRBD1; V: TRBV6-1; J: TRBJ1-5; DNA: TGTGCCAGCAGAAATTCGGGACAGTTAAATCAGCCCCAGCATTTT; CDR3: CASRNSGQLNQPQHF
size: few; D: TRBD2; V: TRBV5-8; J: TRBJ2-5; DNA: TGTGCCAGCAAGCGGGGAATGGCGGAGACCCAGTACTTC; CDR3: CASKRGMAETQYF
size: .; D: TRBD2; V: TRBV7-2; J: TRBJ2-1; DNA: TGTGCCAGCACCTTAGGCGGGGGGGCAGGAAATGAGCAGTTCTTC; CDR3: CASTLGGGAGNEQFF
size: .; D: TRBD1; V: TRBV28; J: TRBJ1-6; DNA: TGTGCCATCCCGGGACAGGGGAATTCACCCCTCCACTTT; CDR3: CAIPGQGNSPLHF
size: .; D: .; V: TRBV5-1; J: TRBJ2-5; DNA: TGCGCCAGCAGCTTGGGGGGAGTGTGGGAGACCCAGTACTTC; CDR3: CASSLGGVWETQYF
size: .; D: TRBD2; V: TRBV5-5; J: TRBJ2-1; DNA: TGTGCCAGCAGCCTCGGGACTAGCGATAGTAATGAGCAGTTCTTC; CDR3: CASSLGTSDSNEQFF
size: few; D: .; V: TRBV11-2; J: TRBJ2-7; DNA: TGTGCCAGCAGCGTAAACTACGAGCAGTACTTC; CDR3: CASSVNYEQYF
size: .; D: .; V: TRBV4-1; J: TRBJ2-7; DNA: TGCGCCAGCAGCCAAGTCGGGGGCTACGAGCAGTACTTC; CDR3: CASSQVGGYEQYF
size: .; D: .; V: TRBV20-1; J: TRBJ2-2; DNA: TGCAGTGCCGGACTGACCGGGGAGCTGTTTTTT; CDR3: CSAGLTGELFF
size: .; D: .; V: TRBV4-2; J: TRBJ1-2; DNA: TGTGCCAGCAGCAGATTGGGGACAACCTATGGCTACACCTTC; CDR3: CASSRLGTTYGYTF
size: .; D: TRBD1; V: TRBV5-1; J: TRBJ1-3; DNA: TGCGCCAGCAGCTCTCTGGGACAGAACTCTGGAAACACCATATATTTT; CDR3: CASSSLGQNSGNTIYF
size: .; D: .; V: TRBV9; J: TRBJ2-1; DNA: TGTGCCAGCAGCGCAGGGGCGCGAAATGAGCAGTTCTTC; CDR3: CASSAGARNEQFF
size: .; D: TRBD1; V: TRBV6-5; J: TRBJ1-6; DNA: TGTGCCAGCAGTTTCGGGACAGATAATTCACCCCTCCACTTT; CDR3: CASSFGTDNSPLHF
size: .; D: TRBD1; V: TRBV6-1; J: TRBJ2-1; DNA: TGTGCCAGCAAAGTCGGGGACAGGTCCTACAATGAGCAGTTCTTC; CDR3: CASKVGDRSYNEQFF
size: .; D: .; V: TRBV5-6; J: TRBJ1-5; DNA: TGTGCCAGCAGCTTGGCCGGGGGATGGAATCAGCCCCAGCATTTT; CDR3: CASSLAGGWNQPQHF
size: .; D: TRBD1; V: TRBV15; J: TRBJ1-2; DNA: TGTGCCACCAGCAGTCGGACAGGGAGCGGCTACACCTTC; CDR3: CATSSRTGSGYTF
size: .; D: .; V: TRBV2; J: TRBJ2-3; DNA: TGTGCCAGCAGGGCCCAGATCACAGATACGCAGTATTTT; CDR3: CASRAQITDTQYF
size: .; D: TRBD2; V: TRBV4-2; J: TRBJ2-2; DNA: TGTGCCAGCAGCCAGGGGACTAGCGGGGGGACCGGGGAGCTGTTTTTT; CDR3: CASSQGTSGGTGELFF
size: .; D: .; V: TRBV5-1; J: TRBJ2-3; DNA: TGCGCCAGCAGCTTGGTCGAGGGCACAGATACGCAGTATTTT; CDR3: CASSLVEGTDTQYF
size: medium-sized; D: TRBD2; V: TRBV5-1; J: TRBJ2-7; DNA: TGCGCCAGCAGCGCCGGGGGGGCAGACTCCTACGAGCAGTACTTC; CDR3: CASSAGGADSYEQYF
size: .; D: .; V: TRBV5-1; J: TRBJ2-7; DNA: TGCGCCAGCAGCTTGGGGGCAGGGATTTCACGCTACGAGCAGTACTTC; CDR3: CASSLGAGISRYEQYF